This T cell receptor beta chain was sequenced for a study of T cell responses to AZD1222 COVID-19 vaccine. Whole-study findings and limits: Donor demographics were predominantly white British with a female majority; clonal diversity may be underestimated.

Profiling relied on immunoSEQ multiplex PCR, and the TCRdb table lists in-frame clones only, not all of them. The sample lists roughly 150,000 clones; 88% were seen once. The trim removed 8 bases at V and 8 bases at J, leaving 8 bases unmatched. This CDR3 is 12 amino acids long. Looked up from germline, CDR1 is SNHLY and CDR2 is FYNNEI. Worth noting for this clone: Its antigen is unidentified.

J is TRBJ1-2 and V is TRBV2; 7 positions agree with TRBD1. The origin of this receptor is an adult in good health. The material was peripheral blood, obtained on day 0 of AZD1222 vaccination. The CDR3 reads CASGAVGGGYTF. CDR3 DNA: TGTGCCAGCGGGGCGGTAGGGGGCGGCTACACCTTC. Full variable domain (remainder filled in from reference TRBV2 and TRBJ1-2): EPEVTQTPSHQVTQMGQEVILRCVPISNHLYFYWYRQILGQKVEFLVSFYNNEISEKSEIFDDQFSVERPDGSNFTLKIRSTKLEDSAMYFCASGAVGGGYTFGSGTRLTVV.